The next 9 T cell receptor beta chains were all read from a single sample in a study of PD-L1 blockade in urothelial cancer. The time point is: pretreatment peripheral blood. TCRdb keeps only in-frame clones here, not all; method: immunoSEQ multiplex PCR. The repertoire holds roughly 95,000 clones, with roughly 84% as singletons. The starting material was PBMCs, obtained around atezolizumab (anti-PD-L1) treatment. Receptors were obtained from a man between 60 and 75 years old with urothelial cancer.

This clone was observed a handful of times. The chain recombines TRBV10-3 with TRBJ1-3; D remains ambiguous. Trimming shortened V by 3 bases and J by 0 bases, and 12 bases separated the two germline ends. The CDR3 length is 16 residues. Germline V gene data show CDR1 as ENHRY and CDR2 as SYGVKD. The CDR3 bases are TGTGCCATCAGTGAATTTGAGCGAATCTCTGGAAACACCATATATTTT. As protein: CAISEFERISGNTIYF.

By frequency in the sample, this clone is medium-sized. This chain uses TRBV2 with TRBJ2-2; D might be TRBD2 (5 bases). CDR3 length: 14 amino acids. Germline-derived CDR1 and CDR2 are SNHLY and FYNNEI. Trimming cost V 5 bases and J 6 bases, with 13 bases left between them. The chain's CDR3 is CASSLEWGAGELFF. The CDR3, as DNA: TGTGCCAGCAGTTTGGAGTGGGGAGCCGGGGAGCTGTTTTTT.

The CDR3 spells CASSMPDYGYTF. As DNA, the CDR3 is TGTGCCAGCAGTATGCCAGACTATGGCTACACCTTC. V is TRBV28 and J is TRBJ1-2; D not resolved. The length of the CDR3 is 12 residues. The germline CDR1 and CDR2 sequences are MDHEN and SYDVKM. V gave up 5 bases and J gave up 3 bases, with 7 bases separating them.

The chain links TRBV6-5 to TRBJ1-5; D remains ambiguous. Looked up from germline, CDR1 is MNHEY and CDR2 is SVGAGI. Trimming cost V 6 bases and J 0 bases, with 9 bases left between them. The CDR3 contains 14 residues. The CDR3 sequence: CASSPGDSNQPQHF. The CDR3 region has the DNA TGTGCCAGCAGCCCCGGGGATAGCAATCAGCCCCAGCATTTT.

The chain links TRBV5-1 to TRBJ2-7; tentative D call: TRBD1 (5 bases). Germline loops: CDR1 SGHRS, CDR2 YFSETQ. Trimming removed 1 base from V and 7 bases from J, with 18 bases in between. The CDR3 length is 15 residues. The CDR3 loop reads CASSLSTGTSGEQYF. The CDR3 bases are TGCGCCAGCAGCTTGAGTACCGGCACATCAGGGGAGCAGTACTTC.

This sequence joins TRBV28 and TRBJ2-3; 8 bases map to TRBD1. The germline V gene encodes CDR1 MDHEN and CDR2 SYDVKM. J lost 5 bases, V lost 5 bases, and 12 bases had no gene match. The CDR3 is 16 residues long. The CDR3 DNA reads TGTGCCAGCAGTGATAGGATGACACAGGGGGTAGATACGCAGTATTTT. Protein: CASSDRMTQGVDTQYF.

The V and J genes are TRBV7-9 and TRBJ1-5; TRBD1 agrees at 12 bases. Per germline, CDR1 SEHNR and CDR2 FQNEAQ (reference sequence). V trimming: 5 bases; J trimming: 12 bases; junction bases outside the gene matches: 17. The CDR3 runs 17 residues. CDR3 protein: CASSRGQGASGTVSQHF. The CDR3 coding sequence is TGTGCCAGCAGCCGGGGACAGGGGGCGTCGGGCACCGTAAGCCAGCATTTT. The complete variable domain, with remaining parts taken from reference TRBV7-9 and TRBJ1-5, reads DTGVSQNPRHKITKRGQNVTFRCDPISEHNRLYWYRQTLGQGPEFLTYFQNEAQLEKSRLLSDRFSAERPKGSFSTLEIQRTEQGDSAMYLCASSRGQGASGTVSQHFGDGTRLSIL.

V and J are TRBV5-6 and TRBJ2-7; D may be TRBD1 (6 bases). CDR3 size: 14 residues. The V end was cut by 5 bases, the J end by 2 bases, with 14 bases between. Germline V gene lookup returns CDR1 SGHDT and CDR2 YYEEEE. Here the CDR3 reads CASSGGGTTYEQYF. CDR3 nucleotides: TGTGCCAGCAGTGGGGGCGGTACCACCTACGAGCAGTACTTC.

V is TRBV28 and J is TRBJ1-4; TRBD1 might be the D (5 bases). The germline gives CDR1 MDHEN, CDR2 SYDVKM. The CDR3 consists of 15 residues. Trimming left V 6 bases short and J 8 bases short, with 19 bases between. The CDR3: CASRSYTGAGEKLFF. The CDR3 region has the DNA TGTGCCAGCAGGAGCTATACTGGGGCAGGAGAAAAACTGTTTTTT.